This note documents a single T cell receptor beta chain sequence. Amplified TCR beta CDR3 regions were obtained using RNA transcripts as template. HTBI-primed RT-PCR formed the first round, and a multiplex PCR formed the second. TCRdb re-called the multiplex PCR reads with MiXCR, one entry per CDR3 protein. The sample includes a few hundred thousand distinct CDR3 sequences, roughly 39% seen only once; the top ten take less than 4.5%. This sample stems from a study of Graves' ophthalmopathy and Graves' hyperthyroidism. The V end lost 0 bases, the J end lost 8 bases, and 10 bases lay between the germline ends. The V gene's germline CDR1 is DFQATT and CDR2 SNEGSKA (reference sequence). This CDR3 spans 12 amino acids.

The sample comprised peripheral blood or thyroid tissue (not recorded which). The V and J genes are TRBV20-1 and TRBJ1-2; a possible D gene is TRBD1 (5 bases). This sequence was found in an adult man with Graves' hyperthyroidism. This CDR3 reads CSARDGARGYTF. For the CDR3, the DNA is TGCAGTGCTAGAGATGGGGCGCGAGGCTACACCTTC.